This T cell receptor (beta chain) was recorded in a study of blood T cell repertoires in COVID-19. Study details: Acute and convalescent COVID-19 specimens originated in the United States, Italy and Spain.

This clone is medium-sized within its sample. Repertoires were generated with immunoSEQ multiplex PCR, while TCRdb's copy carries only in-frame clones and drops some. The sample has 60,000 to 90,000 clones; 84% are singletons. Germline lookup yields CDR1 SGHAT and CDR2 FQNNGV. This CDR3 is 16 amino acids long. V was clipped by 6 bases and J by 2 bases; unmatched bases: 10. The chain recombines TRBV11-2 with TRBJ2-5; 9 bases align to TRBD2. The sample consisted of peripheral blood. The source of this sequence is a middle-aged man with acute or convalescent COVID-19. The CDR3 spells CASRPFAGGTQETQYF. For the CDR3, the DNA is TGTGCCAGCAGACCGTTTGCGGGGGGGACTCAAGAGACCCAGTACTTC.